This T cell receptor (beta chain) came from a study of control samples from healthy donors and cancer patients. Germline-derived CDR1 and CDR2 are SGHNT and YYREEE (reference sequence). With 2 bases removed from V and 1 base from J, the gap between germline ends came to 12 bases. The CDR3 consists of 16 residues. Profiling relied on immunoSEQ multiplex PCR, and the TCRdb table lists in-frame clones only, not all of them. In the table there are some 160,000 clones, 90% to 95% of which are singletons. The V gene is TRBV5-4, the J gene TRBJ2-2; D not resolved. Sequencing was performed on blood. The receptor was isolated from a middle-aged woman in good health. The CDR3 DNA is TGTGCCAGCAGCTTTTGGTTCAGGAGGAACACCGGGGAGCTGTTTTTT. It is translated as CASSFWFRRNTGELFF.